This T cell receptor (beta chain) derives from a study of T cell changes during pregnancy in multiple sclerosis. Assay: immunoSEQ multiplex PCR; the TCRdb copy retains only in-frame clones and omits some. The sample records 55,000 to 70,000 clones, about nine tenths being singletons. This CDR3 comprises 16 residues. V lost 0 bases, J lost 6 bases, and 11 bases stayed unmatched. In germline, CDR1 is GTSNPN, CDR2 SVGIG (reference sequence). The TCR comes from a female donor in good health, enrolled as a control in a pregnancy study. This material consisted of peripheral blood, taken in the first trimester of pregnancy. J is TRBJ1-2 and V is TRBV30; TRBD1 matches at 9 bases. The CDR3 is CAWSVGAGTGMNGYTF. CDR3 bases: TGTGCCTGGAGTGTAGGAGCAGGGACAGGGATGAATGGCTACACCTTC. Full variable domain (missing parts from reference TRBV30 and TRBJ1-2): SQTIHQWPATLVQPVGSPLSLECTVEGTSNPNLYWYRQAAGRGLQLLFYSVGIGQISSEVPQNLSASRPQDRQFILSSKKLLLSDSGFYLCAWSVGAGTGMNGYTFGSGTRLTVV.